The 23 T cell receptor beta chains below come from one sample, sequenced in a study of T cells after yellow fever vaccination. TCRdb passed the 5' RACE reads through MiXCR, listing each CDR3 protein once. The table includes 500,000 to 650,000 distinct CDR3 sequences, roughly 12% detected once. Sample: PBMCs, taken on the day of the yellow fever booster vaccination. The receptors shown here come from a man younger than 40 who received the YFV17D yellow fever vaccine.

This chain links TRBV20-1 with TRBJ2-2, with a tentative D call TRBD2 (6 bases). V shed 5 bases and J shed 0 bases, with 13 bases lying between them. This CDR3 spans 15 amino acids. CDR1 DFQATT and CDR2 SNEGSKA come from the germline V gene (reference sequence). In nucleotides, the CDR3 is TGCAGTGCTGGCCGCGGGACTTCGAACACCGGGGAGCTGTTTTTT. It codes for CSAGRGTSNTGELFF.

The rearrangement joins TRBV7-2 to TRBJ2-5; possibly TRBD2 for D (6 bases). Per the germline V gene, CDR1 is SGHTA and CDR2 is FQGNSA. Deletions cut 3 bases from V and 4 bases from J, with 12 bases between. CDR3 length: 14 residues. CDR3 DNA sequence: TGTGCCAGCAGCTTCCGGGGGAGTGTAGAGACCCAGTACTTC. Its translation is CASSFRGSVETQYF.

The chain has TRBV18 and TRBJ1-6; maybe TRBD1 (5 bases). In germline, CDR1 is KGHSH, CDR2 LQKENI. The CDR3 spans 15 residues. Between the trimmed V and J ends, which lost 4 bases and 3 bases, there was a span of 10 bases. The chain's CDR3 is CASSLLDNYNSPLHF. Here the CDR3 DNA reads TGTGCCAGCTCACTCCTGGACAACTATAATTCACCCCTCCACTTT.

The gene calls are TRBV29-1 and TRBJ2-7, with D perhaps given as TRBD1 or TRBD2 (7 bases each). The CDR3 spans 13 residues. Germline values: CDR1 SQVTM, CDR2 ANQGSEA. V lost 6 bases to trimming and J lost 5 bases, with 17 bases between them. The CDR3 spells CSVTATGTNEQYF. Written as DNA, the CDR3 is TGCAGCGTCACAGCGACAGGGACTAACGAGCAGTACTTC.

A few counts support this clonotype. This chain connects TRBV28 to TRBJ1-4, with D hard to call. Trimming shortened V by 6 bases and J by 2 bases, and 10 bases separated the two germline ends. In germline, CDR1 is MDHEN, CDR2 SYDVKM. The length of the CDR3 is 14 residues. The CDR3 nucleotides are TGTGCCAGCAGGGTAGGCGGTACTAATGAAAAACTGTTTTTT. Encoded protein: CASRVGGTNEKLFF.

This clonotype has more than one count but fewer than ten. The chain has TRBV7-6 and TRBJ2-7, with D perhaps matching TRBD2 (5 bases). With 0 bases removed from V and 0 bases from J, the gap between germline ends came to 9 bases. Germline loops: CDR1 SGHVS, CDR2 FNYEAQ. The length of the CDR3 is 15 residues. CDR3 DNA sequence: TGTGCCAGCAGCTTAGCTGACGGGAACTCCTACGAGCAGTACTTC. This translates into CASSLADGNSYEQYF.

This clonotype was detected only once. The CDR3 DNA follows: TGTGCCAGTAGTCCCGGACAGGGAACTATCCGGCCCCAGCATTTT. It specifies CASSPGQGTIRPQHF. The J gene is TRBJ1-5, the V gene TRBV19, with 8 nucleotides matching TRBD1. CDR3 length equals 15 residues. J gave up 9 bases and V 5 bases, and 12 bases lay outside the gene matches. CDR1 is LNHDA, CDR2 SQIVND, per germline (reference sequence).

The chain joins TRBV7-2 to TRBJ2-5; D perhaps matches TRBD2 (7 bases). CDR3 size: 13 residues. V was shortened by 6 bases and J by 5 bases, with 13 bases between the two germline ends. Germline CDR1 reads SGHTA; CDR2 reads FQGNSA. The CDR3 coding sequence is TGTGCCAGCAGGCAAGGGGGAGGGGAGACCCAGTACTTC. Translated: CASRQGGGETQYF.

This rearrangement joins TRBV3-1 to TRBJ1-1; unclear D gene. The ends were cut back, 8 bases at V and 1 base at J, with 8 bases in the middle. This CDR3 is 12 amino acids long. Germline V gives CDR1 LGHDT, CDR2 YNNKEL (reference sequence). The CDR3 region is CASGWGNTEAFF. CDR3 DNA sequence: TGTGCCAGCGGGTGGGGGAACACTGAAGCTTTCTTT.

The CDR3 DNA is TGCAGTGCTAGGGCGGTTAGGGTTAGCACTGAAGCTTTCTTT. Its protein product is CSARAVRVSTEAFF. The rearrangement links TRBV20-1 to TRBJ1-1; no firm D call. Per germline, CDR1 DFQATT and CDR2 SNEGSKA (reference sequence). The CDR3 covers 14 residues. Trimming cost V 3 bases and J 4 bases, with 15 bases left between them.

This clonotype appeared many times. V gene TRBV12-3 or TRBV12-4 combines with J gene TRBJ2-1, with 7 bases matching TRBD2. The J segment lost 9 bases and the V segment lost 6 bases, leaving 11 bases of the junction unmatched. The length of the CDR3 is 14 residues. CDR3 sequence (DNA): TGTGCCAGCAGACCCCGCAGCGGGACGGTTGAGCAGTTCTTC. Encoded protein: CASRPRSGTVEQFF.

The V gene is TRBV12-3 or TRBV12-4, the J gene TRBJ2-2, with D unclear. Trimming shortened V by 2 bases and J by 3 bases, and 4 bases separated the two germline ends. This CDR3 comprises 13 residues. This CDR3 reads CASSLHYTGELFF. The CDR3 DNA sequence: TGTGCCAGCAGTTTACATTACACCGGGGAGCTGTTTTTT.

The chain has TRBV20-1 and TRBJ1-1; 7 bases line up with TRBD1. V trimming: 0 bases; J trimming: 3 bases; junction bases outside the gene matches: 4. Germline V lookup: CDR1 DFQATT, CDR2 SNEGSKA (reference sequence). The CDR3 has 14 residues. CDR3 nucleotides: TGCAGTGCTAGAGATCCACAGGGGCACACTGAAGCTTTCTTT. It codes for CSARDPQGHTEAFF.

This clonotype was detected a few times. This chain uses TRBV19 with TRBJ2-1; 8 positions match TRBD1. CDR3 length: 15 amino acids. Germline CDR1 and CDR2: LNHDA and SQIVND (reference sequence). Trimming cost V 6 bases and J 6 bases; bases outside gene matches: 10. CDR3 residues: CASSPAGQDLNEQFF. The CDR3 bases are TGTGCCAGTAGCCCGGCGGGACAGGATCTCAATGAGCAGTTCTTC.

This clonotype was seen a handful of times. The V call is TRBV4-3, the J call TRBJ1-1, with a tentative D call TRBD1 (5 bases). The CDR3 runs 15 residues. V lost 0 bases to trimming and J lost 3 bases, with 11 bases between them. Per the germline V gene, CDR1 is LGHNA and CDR2 is YSLEER. The CDR3 loop is CASSQDRDRHTEAFF. In nucleotides, the CDR3 is TGCGCCAGCAGCCAAGATCGAGACAGACACACTGAAGCTTTCTTT.

This clonotype appeared a few times. The DNA of the CDR3 is TGTGCCATCAGTGAAGAGGGCAGGGCGCAGTATTTT. Protein: CAISEEGRAQYF. The rearrangement uses TRBV10-3 and TRBJ2-3; D may be TRBD1 or TRBD2 (5 bases each). Trimming cost V 3 bases and J 10 bases, with 11 bases left between them. CDR1 and CDR2 from the germline V gene are ENHRY and SYGVKD. This CDR3 is 12 amino acids long.

The chain carries TRBV20-1 and TRBJ2-1; 8 bases are a match to TRBD2. With V trimmed by 3 bases and J by 0 bases, 7 bases remained unmatched. Germline CDR1 is DFQATT and CDR2 is SNEGSKA (reference sequence). The CDR3 is 16 amino acids. The CDR3 here is CSASSLAVSSYNEQFF. In DNA form, the CDR3 reads TGCAGTGCTAGCTCACTAGCGGTGAGCTCCTACAATGAGCAGTTCTTC.

This clonotype showed up just a few times. A junction boundary mismatches the germline segment, possibly from a read error. V usage is TRBV20-1 and J usage is TRBJ2-3, with D tentatively TRBD2 (6 bases). CDR3 length: 16 residues. The germline V gene has CDR1 DFQATT and CDR2 SNEGSKA (reference sequence). The CDR3 is CCARDFEGTSTDTQYF. In nucleotides, the CDR3 is TGCTGTGCTAGAGATTTCGAGGGGACTAGCACAGATACGCAGTATTTT.

The V and J genes are TRBV29-1 and TRBJ2-3, with D maybe TRBD2 (6 bases). V lost 1 base and J 1 base, leaving 12 bases between the germline ends. Germline assignment: CDR1 SQVTM and CDR2 ANQGSEA. The CDR3 has 15 amino acids. CDR3 residues: CSVEGRVAGTDTQYF. CDR3 coding DNA: TGCAGCGTTGAAGGGAGGGTGGCTGGCACAGATACGCAGTATTTT.

This clonotype was seen a few times. This rearrangement joins TRBV27 to TRBJ2-7; 9 nucleotides line up with TRBD1. With 4 bases clipped from V and 0 bases from J, the junction kept 7 bases outside the gene matches. The CDR3 length is 16 residues. Germline values: CDR1 MNHEY, CDR2 SMNVEV (reference sequence). CDR3 sequence reads: CASSWKQGASSYEQYF. DNA for the CDR3: TGTGCCAGCAGTTGGAAACAGGGGGCTTCCTCCTACGAGCAGTACTTC.

The J gene is TRBJ2-5, the V gene TRBV5-1, with TRBD2 matching 8 bases. The V gene end was trimmed by 4 bases and the J gene end by 5 bases; junction bases not matched to a gene: 10. Germline CDR1 SGHRS, CDR2 YFSETQ. This CDR3 has 15 amino acids. The CDR3 protein is CASSRNSGIGETQYF. CDR3 nucleotide sequence: TGCGCCAGCAGCAGAAATAGCGGGATCGGGGAGACCCAGTACTTC.

In this sample, this clonotype turned up a few times. The J gene is TRBJ2-3, the V gene TRBV24-1; 11 positions agree with TRBD1. In germline, CDR1 is KGHDR, CDR2 SFDVKD. Unmatched junction bases numbered 7, after V lost 3 bases and J lost 6 bases. The CDR3 runs 16 residues. Written as DNA, the CDR3 is TGTGCCACCAGTGATACCGGGACAGGGGGAGGCGATACGCAGTATTTT. This sequence encodes CATSDTGTGGGDTQYF.

This clonotype was seen more than once but under ten times. V usage is TRBV29-1 and J usage is TRBJ1-2; 12 nucleotides align to TRBD1. The CDR3 has 16 amino acids. V was clipped by 6 bases and J by 1 base; unmatched bases: 9. Looked up from germline, CDR1 is SQVTM and CDR2 is ANQGSEA. In DNA form, the CDR3 reads TGCAGCGTCGGGGGACAGGGGGCGCTTGTTAACTATGGCTACACCTTC. Encoded protein: CSVGGQGALVNYGYTF.